Following are 27 T cell receptor beta chains from one sample sequenced in a study of regulatory T cells in long-lasting Graves disease. Stated time point: newly diagnosed GD, antithyroid drugs for less than 3 months. RNA from PBMCs was the source of the TCR library. Arm-PCR of CDR3 regions with iRepertoire HTBI primers generated TCR beta libraries. MiXCR, applied by TCRdb to the multiplex PCR reads, yields one record per CDR3 protein. The sample contains approximately 400,000 distinct CDR3 sequences, 15% of which appear only once. This sample also appeared in a second study, on T cells in Graves' hyperthyroidism and ophthalmopathy.

This specimen was peripheral blood mononuclear cells (PBMCs), taken at new diagnosis, from a patient treated with antithyroid drugs. The receptors shown here come from a woman aged 25-40 years with Graves disease.

The table lists this clonotype with a few counts. The chain recombines TRBV20-1 with TRBJ2-3; 7 bases are shared with TRBD2. This CDR3 region has 15 residues. Germline V gives CDR1 DFQATT, CDR2 SNEGSKA (reference sequence). V shed 5 bases, J shed 3 bases, and the junction held 11 bases outside the gene matches. DNA of the CDR3: TGCAGTGCTCAAACCCCGGGGGGATCGACAGATACGCAGTATTTT. It yields the protein CSAQTPGGSTDTQYF.

This clonotype showed up just a few times. J is TRBJ2-6 and V is TRBV3-1; TRBD1 agrees at 9 bases. V shed 6 bases, J shed 1 base, and the junction held 13 bases outside the gene matches. Looked up from germline, CDR1 is LGHDT and CDR2 is YNNKEL (reference sequence). The length of the CDR3 is 19 residues. The CDR3 protein is CASRGLIGQGRSGANVLTF. The CDR3 DNA is TGTGCCAGCAGGGGTCTAATAGGACAGGGGCGTTCTGGGGCCAACGTCCTGACTTTC.

Ten or more counts support this clonotype. This chain joins TRBV20-1 and TRBJ2-7; D is possibly TRBD2 (5 bases). CDR1 and CDR2 from the germline V gene are DFQATT and SNEGSKA (reference sequence). The CDR3 length is 13 residues. V dropped 1 base and J dropped 6 bases, with 13 bases sitting between them. The CDR3 reads CSARVELVGEQYF. Written as DNA, the CDR3 is TGCAGTGCTAGAGTTGAACTAGTGGGCGAGCAGTACTTC.

This chain uses TRBV4-1 with TRBJ2-3, with D unresolved. Germline assignment: CDR1 MGHRA and CDR2 YSYEKL. Trimming removed 0 bases from V and 7 bases from J, with 5 bases in between. This CDR3 region has 12 residues. As DNA, the CDR3 is TGCGCCAGCAGCCAAGACGACAATACGCAGTATTTT. It encodes CASSQDDNTQYF.

This clonotype was found many times. The chain links TRBV7-8 to TRBJ1-5; D is perhaps TRBD1 (5 bases). CDR1 is SGHVS, CDR2 FQNEAQ, per germline. V lost 0 bases, J lost 7 bases, and 13 bases lay in between. The CDR3 contains 15 residues. The CDR3 region has the DNA TGTGCCAGCAGCTTAGCGCGTCAGGGCGGCCAGCCCCAGCATTTT. It yields the protein CASSLARQGGQPQHF.

This clonotype occurred a few times. The chain recombines TRBV12-3 or TRBV12-4 with TRBJ2-3, with TRBD2 matching 7 bases. J was trimmed by 3 bases and V by 3 bases; bases with no gene match: 15. The CDR3 consists of 18 residues. The CDR3 sequence is CASSFPPSGLRETDTQYF. The CDR3 bases are TGTGCCAGCAGTTTCCCTCCCTCCGGGTTGCGGGAGACAGATACGCAGTATTTT.

This clonotype was found many times. The V call is TRBV5-1, the J call TRBJ2-3, with 7 bases fitting TRBD2. Germline CDR1 and CDR2: SGHRS and YFSETQ. J lost 4 bases, V lost 4 bases, and 18 bases had no gene match. This CDR3 has 18 amino acids. DNA for the CDR3: TGCGCCAGCAGCCCCACACCCCAGAGGGAGGGCCCGGCAGATACGCAGTATTTT. Its protein product is CASSPTPQREGPADTQYF.

This clonotype was counted at least ten times. The genes are TRBV6-2 or TRBV6-3 and TRBJ2-1, with 7 bases lining up with TRBD2. V lost 5 bases, J lost 10 bases, and 14 bases stayed unmatched. The CDR3 is made up of 15 amino acids. Germline CDR1 reads MNHEY; CDR2 reads SVGEGT. CDR3 sequence (DNA): TGTGCCAGCAGTGAGGGCGGGAGTAGGTGGGAAGAGCAGTTCTTC. It is translated as CASSEGGSRWEEQFF.

This clonotype appeared many times. The chain recombines TRBV13 with TRBJ2-7, with D possibly TRBD2 on 7 matching bases. The CDR3 totals 14 residues. CDR1 PRHDT and CDR2 FYEKMQ come from the germline V gene (reference sequence). V lost 6 bases and J 2 bases, leaving 14 bases between the germline ends. The CDR3 here is CASRRGGGPYEQYF. CDR3 coding DNA: TGTGCCAGCAGAAGAGGGGGGGGGCCCTACGAGCAGTACTTC.

This clonotype has just a few counts. V gene TRBV19 combines with J gene TRBJ2-1; the match to TRBD2 covers 10 bases. Germline lookup yields CDR1 LNHDA and CDR2 SQIVND (reference sequence). V was clipped by 1 base and J by 0 bases; unmatched bases: 3. CDR3 length: 17 amino acids. This CDR3 is CASSIGRLAGSYNEQFF. The CDR3 DNA reads as TGTGCCAGTAGTATAGGAAGACTAGCGGGCTCCTACAATGAGCAGTTCTTC.

The chain links TRBV19 to TRBJ2-1, with D maybe TRBD2 (6 bases). This CDR3 has 16 residues. Germline-derived CDR1 and CDR2 are LNHDA and SQIVND (reference sequence). The V end was cut by 0 bases, the J end by 7 bases, with 16 bases between. The CDR3: CASSIDGGTALNEQFF. DNA of the CDR3: TGTGCCAGTAGTATAGATGGGGGGACGGCCCTGAATGAGCAGTTCTTC. The full variable domain, with the rest looked up from reference TRBV19 and TRBJ2-1, is DGGITQSPKYLFRKEGQNVTLSCEQNLNHDAMYWYRQDPGQGLRLIYYSQIVNDFQKGDIAEGYSVSREKKESFPLTVTSAQKNPTAFYLCASSIDGGTALNEQFFGPGTRLTVL.

This clonotype was recorded a few times. V is TRBV5-4 and J is TRBJ1-1; D possibly corresponds to TRBD1 (5 bases). CDR1 and CDR2 (germline): SGHNT, YYREEE (reference sequence). The CDR3 is made up of 15 amino acids. Trimming shortened V by 4 bases and J by 1 base, and 14 bases separated the two germline ends. In nucleotides, the CDR3 is TGTGCCAGCAGCACAGTCGACAGTGAGAACACTGAAGCTTTCTTT. Translated, it gives CASSTVDSENTEAFF.

As concerns this clonotype: A read error may be the cause here, since a much bigger clone is one base away. The conserved phenylalanine or tryptophan normally closing the CDR3 is absent here, so this likely arose from a read error. No DNA is shown, since the ends of the CDR3 on it are uncertain; the CDR3 is the one TCRdb lists. V is TRBV6-2 or TRBV6-3 and J is TRBJ1-1; the table's D call, TRBD1, was not checked against the DNA. The CDR3 comprises 12 residues, both ends counted. Germline assignment: CDR1 MNHEY and CDR2 SVGEGT. CDR3 protein: CASSEQGSTLLV.

The rearrangement joins TRBV20-1 to TRBJ2-7; D is unresolved. The germline V gene encodes CDR1 DFQATT and CDR2 SNEGSKA (reference sequence). V shed 6 bases and J shed 5 bases, with 14 bases lying between them. The CDR3 is made up of 12 amino acids. The CDR3 nucleotides read TGCAGTGCCTCGACCCCTAAGGACGAGCAGTACTTC. It is translated as CSASTPKDEQYF.

This clonotype showed up many times. The J gene is TRBJ2-3, the V gene TRBV28; no reliable D call. The CDR3 is 13 residues long. Germline V lookup: CDR1 MDHEN, CDR2 SYDVKM. Trimming took 6 bases from V and 6 from J, leaving 13 bases between them. The CDR3 DNA reads TGTGCCAGCAGCAGGACCCCGAAGGATACGCAGTATTTT. It codes for CASSRTPKDTQYF.

Note on this clonotype: One end of the junction is discordant with germline, which a read error may explain. The V gene is TRBV12-3 or TRBV12-4, the J gene TRBJ2-7, with D possibly TRBD1 on 5 matching bases. The CDR3 extends over 15 amino acids. DNA for the CDR3: TGCGCCAGCAGCGTTAACACAGGCCCGGTCTACGAGCAGTACTTC. Its translation is CASSVNTGPVYEQYF.

This clonotype was observed a handful of times. V usage is TRBV3-1 and J usage is TRBJ2-7, with TRBD2 identical over 12 bases. After removal of 3 bases from V and 0 bases from J, the junction contained 12 bases not matched to a gene. The CDR3 sequence is 19 residues long. Germline V gives CDR1 LGHDT, CDR2 YNNKEL (reference sequence). CDR3 region: CASSHLPGLAGSFSYEQYF. The CDR3 DNA sequence: TGTGCCAGCAGCCATCTACCGGGACTAGCGGGTTCTTTCTCCTACGAGCAGTACTTC.

This clonotype appeared a single time. A read error may be the cause here, since a much bigger clone is one base away. The genes are TRBV24-1 and TRBJ2-7; possible D gene TRBD2, 5 bases. The ends were cut back, 4 bases at V and 7 bases at J, with 22 bases in the middle. CDR1 and CDR2 (germline): KGHDR, SFDVKD. The CDR3 covers 16 residues. The chain's CDR3 is CATSDRTQSSYNEQYF. The CDR3 nucleotides are TGTGCCACCAGTGACCGGACTCAAAGCTCCTACAATGAGCAGTACTTC.

The chain has TRBV29-1 and TRBJ1-2; D is perhaps TRBD1 (6 bases). The V end was cut by 0 bases, the J end by 6 bases, with 23 bases between. Germline V gives CDR1 SQVTM, CDR2 ANQGSEA. CDR3 length: 17 amino acids. CDR3 sequence reads: CSVEEGGGGLSRNGYTF. DNA for the CDR3: TGCAGCGTTGAAGAAGGGGGGGGCGGTCTCTCTCGCAATGGCTACACCTTC. Filled out from reference TRBV29-1 and TRBJ1-2, the complete variable domain reads SAVISQKPSRDICQRGTSLTIQCQVDSQVTMMFWYRQQPGQSLTLIATANQGSEATYESGFVIDKFPISRPNLTFSTLTVSNMSPEDSSIYLCSVEEGGGGLSRNGYTFGSGTRLTVV.

This clonotype was recorded at least ten times. The rearrangement links TRBV6-1 to TRBJ2-7; D uncertain. This CDR3 is 15 amino acids long. Germline V CDR1 and CDR2: MNHNS, SASEGT. V was clipped by 0 bases and J by 0 bases, with 9 bases between them. CDR3 bases: TGTGCCAGCAGTGAAGCCACCGGTAGCTCCTACGAGCAGTACTTC. It yields the protein CASSEATGSSYEQYF.

This clonotype was observed many times. The chain has TRBV20-1 and TRBJ2-7; 10 bases fit TRBD1. The CDR3 loop spans 12 amino acids. The trim removed 7 bases at V and 6 bases at J, leaving 6 bases unmatched. Germline CDR1 and CDR2: DFQATT and SNEGSKA (reference sequence). CDR3 sequence reads: CSVGQGEFEQYF. The CDR3 DNA is TGCAGTGTCGGACAGGGGGAATTCGAGCAGTACTTC.

This chain uses TRBV11-3 with TRBJ2-3; the match to TRBD2 covers 14 bases. Germline V gene lookup returns CDR1 SGHNT and CDR2 YENEEA. V lost 5 bases, J lost 0 bases, and 4 bases stayed unmatched. The CDR3 spans 17 residues. The CDR3 DNA is TGTGCCAGCAGCCCCGGGACTAGCGGGGGTAGCACAGATACGCAGTATTTT. Translating gives CASSPGTSGGSTDTQYF.

This clonotype was seen a handful of times. The rearrangement joins TRBV7-9 to TRBJ2-1; 12 nucleotides line up with TRBD2. Germline CDR1 SEHNR, CDR2 FQNEAQ (reference sequence). V gave up 8 bases and J gave up 10 bases; unmatched junction bases: 9. The length of the CDR3 is 14 residues. The CDR3 DNA reads TGTGCCAGCTCCAGGGGGCTAGCGGGAGGGGAGCAGTTCTTC. The encoded protein is CASSRGLAGGEQFF.

The gene calls are TRBV20-1 and TRBJ1-1, with TRBD1 matching 7 bases. Germline CDR1 and CDR2: DFQATT and SNEGSKA (reference sequence). This CDR3 has 11 residues. Germline trimming cut 6 bases from V and 7 bases from J; bases unmatched to any gene: 5. This CDR3 reads CSAQGEIEAFF. The CDR3 nucleotides are TGCAGTGCCCAGGGGGAGATTGAAGCTTTCTTT.

This clonotype was found a few times. At one end the junction does not follow the germline gene, possibly because of a read error. The chain employs TRBV18 and TRBJ2-2; the D gene could be TRBD1 or TRBD2 (5 bases each). There are 17 residues in the CDR3. CDR1 and CDR2 from the germline V gene are KGHSH and LQKENI. The CDR3 region has the DNA TGTGCCAGCTCACTGGCAGGGAACGGGGCGAACACCGGGGAGCCGTTTTTT. Encoded protein: CASSLAGNGANTGEPFF.

The rearrangement links TRBV14 to TRBJ1-1; 7 bases agree with TRBD1. The V and J ends lost 3 bases and 7 bases, in that order; junction bases with no gene match: 11. CDR1 and CDR2 (germline): SGHDN, FVKESK. There are 15 residues in the CDR3. The CDR3, as DNA: TGTGCCAGCAGCCAGACCAGCAAAGGACAGGTTGAAGCTTTCTTT. This codes for CASSQTSKGQVEAFF.

Details on this clonotype: A much larger clone lies a single base off, so this may be a read error. The rearrangement joins TRBV20-1 to TRBJ2-1; the match to TRBD2 covers 11 bases. J lost 10 bases, V lost 0 bases, and 14 bases had no gene match. The length of the CDR3 is 17 residues. The germline CDR1 and CDR2 sequences are DFQATT and SNEGSKA (reference sequence). CDR3 nucleotides: TGCAGTGCTAGAGATCAAACTAGCGGGGGCCTAAGGTCGGAGCAGTTCTTC. Its protein product is CSARDQTSGGLRSEQFF.